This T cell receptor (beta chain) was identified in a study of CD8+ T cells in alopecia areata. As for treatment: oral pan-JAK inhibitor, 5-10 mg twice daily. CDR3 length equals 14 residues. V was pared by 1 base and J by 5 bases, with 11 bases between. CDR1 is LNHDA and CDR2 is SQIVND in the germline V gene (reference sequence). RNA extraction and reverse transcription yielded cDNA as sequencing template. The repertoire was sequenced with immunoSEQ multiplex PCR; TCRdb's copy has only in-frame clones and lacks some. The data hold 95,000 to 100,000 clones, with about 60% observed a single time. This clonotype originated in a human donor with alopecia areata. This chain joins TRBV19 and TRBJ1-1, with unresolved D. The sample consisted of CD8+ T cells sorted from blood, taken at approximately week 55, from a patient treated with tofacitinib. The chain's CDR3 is CASSIGAGETEAFF. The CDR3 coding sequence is TGTGCCAGTAGTATAGGGGCAGGAGAAACTGAAGCTTTCTTT.